This entry features one T cell receptor (beta chain) sequence. Its antigen is currently unknown. This sample was taken from a study of identical twins. Study observations and caveats: Out-of-frame TCR alpha sharing observed in monozygotic twins exceeded model estimates. Out-of-frame alpha sequences shared by twins showed excess low generation probability. Memory repertoires lacked the insertion deficit that abundant cord blood beta clonotypes showed.

Deletions cut 8 bases from V and 8 bases from J, with 15 bases between. Germline loops: CDR1 SQVTM, CDR2 ANQGSEA. The CDR3 length is 11 residues. Template switching supplied a universal primer site; unique molecular identifiers were carried on the cDNA. TCRdb reprocessed the 5' RACE reads via MiXCR and lists one record per CDR3 protein. Of about 1.7 million distinct CDR3 sequences listed, less than 40% are singletons. The source material was cord blood. The receptor was isolated from a newborn girl in good health. The chain uses TRBV29-1 and TRBJ1-2; D is unresolved. The DNA for the CDR3 is TGCAGCTCCCTGATTGGGATGGGCTACACCTTC. Encoded protein: CSSLIGMGYTF.